This T cell receptor beta chain was captured by sequencing in a study of T cells after somatic rescue of genetic block. Assay: immunoSEQ multiplex PCR; the TCRdb copy retains only in-frame clones and omits some. The sample shows approximately 690 clones, 40% to 50% of them seen only once. This receptor was identified in a girl under two years old. The sample was peripheral blood mononuclear cells (PBMCs).

The CDR3 nucleotides read TGTGCCAGCAGCTTAGGCGGGACACCGAACACTGAAGCTTTCTTT. This gives the protein CASSLGGTPNTEAFF. The chain joins TRBV7-6 to TRBJ1-1; a possible D gene is TRBD1 (6 bases). V was trimmed by 1 base and J by 1 base, leaving 10 bases between them. CDR3 length equals 15 residues. Per germline, CDR1 SGHVS and CDR2 FNYEAQ.